Included here is one T cell receptor (beta chain) sequence, with context. TCRdb processed the 5' RACE reads anew with MiXCR; each CDR3 protein has one entry. The sample yields some 500,000 distinct CDR3 sequences, approximately 15% seen once. CDR1 SGHTA and CDR2 FQGNSA come from the germline V gene. The CDR3 is made up of 14 amino acids. Losses at the gene ends were 5 bases for V and 5 bases for J; bases not matched to a gene: 5. The sample originates from a study of T cells after yellow fever vaccination. Sequencing was performed on PBMCs, taken on the day of the yellow fever booster vaccination. This receptor was identified in a man under 40 who received the YFV17D yellow fever vaccine. This rearrangement joins TRBV7-2 to TRBJ2-5; 10 bases map to TRBD2. CDR3 nucleotide sequence: TGTGCCAGCAGCCTCCATAGCGGGAGGGAGACCCAGTACTTC. Translated: CASSLHSGRETQYF.